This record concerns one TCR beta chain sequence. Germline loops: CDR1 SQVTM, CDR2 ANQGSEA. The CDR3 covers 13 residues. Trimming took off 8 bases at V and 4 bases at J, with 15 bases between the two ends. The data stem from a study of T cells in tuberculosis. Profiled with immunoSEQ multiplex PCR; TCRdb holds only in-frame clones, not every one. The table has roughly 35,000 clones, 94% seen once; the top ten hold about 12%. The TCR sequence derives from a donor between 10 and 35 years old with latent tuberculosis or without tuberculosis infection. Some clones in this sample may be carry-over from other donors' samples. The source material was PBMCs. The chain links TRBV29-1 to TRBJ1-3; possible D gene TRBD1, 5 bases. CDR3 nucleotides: TGCAGCCATCGACGGCGGACAGGAAACACCATATATTTT. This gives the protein CSHRRRTGNTIYF.